What follows are 19 T cell receptor beta chains derived from one specimen sequenced in a study of shared clonotypes between healthy human individuals. Profiling relied on immunoSEQ multiplex PCR, and the TCRdb table lists in-frame clones only, not all of them. The table shows approximately 2.3 million clones, with approximately 93% occurring only once. Sequencing was done on a sample of naive CD4+ T cells from PBMCs. As for subset: CD45RA+ positively selected. These receptors were taken from a man between 18 and 35 years old in good health. Some clones in this sample may be carry-over from other donors' samples.

With respect to this clone: The same CDR3 is also encoded by other DNA sequences in this sample. This chain connects TRBV28 to TRBJ2-7, with 8 bases fitting TRBD1. V gave up 6 bases and J gave up 4 bases; unmatched junction bases: 5. The germline V gene has CDR1 MDHEN and CDR2 SYDVKM. The CDR3 extends over 13 amino acids. The DNA for the CDR3 is TGTGCCAGCAGGGACAGGGTGACATACGAGCAGTACTTC. It specifies CASRDRVTYEQYF.

The chain combines TRBV15 with TRBJ2-4; D uncertain. The CDR3 length is 14 residues. Trimming pared 1 base from V and 0 bases from J, leaving 4 bases between. From germline, CDR1 is LNHNV and CDR2 YYDKDF (reference sequence). CDR3 in amino acids: CATSRVRAKNIQYF. The CDR3 nucleotides are TGTGCCACCAGCAGAGTCAGAGCCAAAAACATTCAGTACTTC.

This clone was observed once. This chain links TRBV28 with TRBJ2-1; 7 bases line up with TRBD2. The length of the CDR3 is 14 residues. After removal of 6 bases from V and 12 bases from J, the junction contained 14 bases not matched to a gene. The germline CDR1 and CDR2 sequences are MDHEN and SYDVKM. DNA for the CDR3: TGTGCCAGCAGCCGGGTGGGCGGGAGCCTTGGGCAGTTCTTC. Its protein is CASSRVGGSLGQFF.

The rearrangement joins TRBV28 to TRBJ2-4, with D perhaps given as TRBD1 or TRBD2 (5 bases each). V lost 8 bases and J 0 bases, leaving 11 bases between the germline ends. From germline, CDR1 is MDHEN and CDR2 SYDVKM. The CDR3 extends over 14 amino acids. CDR3 amino acids: CASFGGQAKNIQYF. CDR3 nucleotides: TGTGCCAGCTTCGGAGGACAAGCCAAAAACATTCAGTACTTC.

The V call is TRBV25-1, the J call TRBJ2-5; no definite D call. CDR3 size: 14 residues. Trimming shortened V by 8 bases and J by 3 bases, and 16 bases separated the two germline ends. CDR1 is MGHDK and CDR2 is SYGVNS in the germline V gene. CDR3 sequence (DNA): TGTGCCAGCTCCAGAACATTACTAAAAGAGACCCAGTACTTC. It is translated as CASSRTLLKETQYF.

V is TRBV4-1 and J is TRBJ2-6; D is perhaps TRBD1 (6 bases). CDR3 length: 19 amino acids. Germline V gives CDR1 MGHRA, CDR2 YSYEKL. V dropped 7 bases and J dropped 1 base, with 23 bases sitting between them. The CDR3 DNA follows: TGCGCCAGCACCCCTTTCCACAGGGACGTTGGGTCTGGGGCCAACGTCCTGACTTTC. Its translation is CASTPFHRDVGSGANVLTF.

The rearrangement uses TRBV5-6 and TRBJ2-4; TRBD1 might be the D (6 bases). Germline V gene data show CDR1 as SGHDT and CDR2 as YYEEEE. The CDR3 is 15 amino acids. V shed 4 bases and J shed 6 bases, with 17 bases lying between them. As DNA, the CDR3 is TGTGCCAGCAGCGGGACATCCGATTGGGGAAACATTCAGTACTTC. Amino acid sequence: CASSGTSDWGNIQYF.

This clone is a singleton in its sample. The chain links TRBV7-8 to TRBJ1-4; 10 bases match TRBD1. This CDR3 region has 18 residues. V lost 0 bases and J lost 5; bases outside the gene matches: 9. Germline-derived CDR1 and CDR2 are SGHVS and FQNEAQ. The CDR3 region has the DNA TGTGCCAGCAGCTTAGCCCAGAGACAGGGGGCTAAAAATGAAAAACTGTTTTTT. As protein: CASSLAQRQGAKNEKLFF.

The chain recombines TRBV15 with TRBJ2-2, with 8 nucleotides matching TRBD1. The V and J ends lost 5 bases and 5 bases, in that order; junction bases with no gene match: 4. The germline gives CDR1 LNHNV, CDR2 YYDKDF (reference sequence). The CDR3 is 14 amino acids. The CDR3 loop is CATSGQGRTGELFF. CDR3 DNA sequence: TGTGCCACCAGCGGACAGGGACGGACCGGGGAGCTGTTTTTT.

CDR3 residues: CASRRGSREAGQPQHF. For the CDR3, the DNA is TGTGCCAGCCGCCGAGGGAGCAGGGAGGCCGGTCAGCCCCAGCATTTT. The chain carries TRBV6-6 and TRBJ1-5; possibly TRBD1 for D (5 bases). This CDR3 is built from 16 residues. The ends were cut back, 8 bases at V and 6 bases at J, with 23 bases in the middle. Germline V gives CDR1 MNHNY, CDR2 SVGAGI (reference sequence).

The chain carries TRBV5-4 and TRBJ2-4, with 7 bases fitting TRBD1. This CDR3 region has 13 residues. V dropped 4 bases and J dropped 8; count of bases not matched to a gene: 6. Germline CDR1 SGHNT, CDR2 YYREEE (reference sequence). The CDR3 loop reads CASSKRQGDIQYF. DNA for the CDR3: TGTGCCAGCAGCAAGAGACAGGGAGACATTCAGTACTTC.

The chain combines TRBV10-3 with TRBJ2-3, with a possible D match to TRBD1 (6 bases). V was pared by 2 bases and J by 0 bases, with 9 bases between. The germline gives CDR1 ENHRY, CDR2 SYGVKD. This CDR3 contains 15 residues. Written as DNA, the CDR3 is TGTGCCATCAGTGAGAGGACAGCTAGCACAGATACGCAGTATTTT. Encoded protein: CAISERTASTDTQYF.

This clone was counted only a few times. The rearrangement links TRBV4-1 to TRBJ1-5, with 10 nucleotides matching TRBD1. CDR3 length equals 16 residues. V lost 0 bases, J lost 6 bases, and 5 bases stayed unmatched. Per the germline V gene, CDR1 is MGHRA and CDR2 is YSYEKL. For the CDR3, the DNA is TGCGCCAGCAGCCAAGATTCGTGGACAGGGGGTCAGCCCCAGCATTTT. Translated: CASSQDSWTGGQPQHF.

The chain recombines TRBV5-1 with TRBJ1-4; D is undetermined. This CDR3 has 15 residues. The ends were cut back, 1 base at V and 3 bases at J, with 10 bases in the middle. Per germline, CDR1 SGHRS and CDR2 YFSETQ. The CDR3 region is CASSLMGSANEKLFF. The CDR3 DNA reads as TGCGCCAGCAGCTTGATGGGGTCCGCTAATGAAAAACTGTTTTTT.

The J gene is TRBJ1-1, the V gene TRBV7-9; 7 bases line up with TRBD1. The germline V gene encodes CDR1 SEHNR and CDR2 FQNEAQ (reference sequence). This CDR3 has 15 amino acids. V lost 5 bases and J lost 6; bases outside the gene matches: 12. The CDR3 sequence is CASSLTTGYGSEAFF. Here the CDR3 DNA reads TGTGCCAGCAGCCTCACGACAGGGTATGGTTCTGAAGCTTTCTTT.

With respect to this clone: The sample carries other DNA sequences with the same CDR3. The chain recombines TRBV5-1 with TRBJ1-3; the D gene is possibly TRBD1 (6 bases). CDR1 and CDR2 from the germline V gene are SGHRS and YFSETQ. The CDR3 spans 14 residues. Between the trimmed V and J ends, which lost 0 bases and 4 bases, there was a span of 8 bases. This CDR3 reads CASSLGRGGNTIYF. The DNA for the CDR3 is TGCGCCAGCAGCTTGGGCAGGGGCGGAAACACCATATATTTT.

The chain uses TRBV18 and TRBJ2-1, with TRBD2 matching 15 bases. The CDR3 has 16 residues. V trimming: 6 bases; J trimming: 7 bases; junction bases outside the gene matches: 7. Germline assignment: CDR1 KGHSH and CDR2 LQKENI. The CDR3 DNA sequence: TGTGCCAGCTCCCGGACTAGCGGGAGGGCGGCGAATGAGCAGTTCTTC. The encoded protein is CASSRTSGRAANEQFF.

The V call is TRBV7-2, the J call TRBJ1-1; 9 nucleotides line up with TRBD1. With 5 bases clipped from V and 5 bases from J, the junction kept 12 bases outside the gene matches. The CDR3 is 16 amino acids. CDR1 and CDR2 from the germline V gene are SGHTA and FQGNSA. The CDR3 region is CASSRRDRESRTEAFF. The CDR3 region has the DNA TGTGCCAGCAGCCGACGGGACAGGGAAAGTCGGACTGAAGCTTTCTTT.

This chain links TRBV4-1 with TRBJ2-5; 7 positions agree with TRBD2. CDR3 length: 17 residues. Germline CDR1 is MGHRA and CDR2 is YSYEKL. The ends lost 3 bases at V and 3 bases at J; junction bases unmatched: 13. The CDR3 nucleotides read TGCGCCAGCAGCCAGGAGACTAGGGAGGGATTGGAAGAGACCCAGTACTTC. Translated, it gives CASSQETREGLEETQYF.